The 23 T cell receptor beta chains below were found in one sample sequenced in a study of blood T cells in healthy people across ages. PCR was performed a second time for about 6 to 12 cycles using a sample-barcoded 5' primer and a J-beta primer mix. TCRdb re-called the 5' RACE reads through MiXCR, storing one row per CDR3 protein. This table holds 750,000 to 1,000,000 distinct CDR3 sequences, under 35% found once. These same data were also listed under a study on T cells of mothers and their children.

What was sequenced was blood. Receptor source: a woman in her thirties or forties in good health.

Notes on this clonotype: A read error is likely, as this CDR3 ends without the conserved phenylalanine or tryptophan. The gene calls are TRBV9 and TRBJ2-5, with 10 bases identical to TRBD1. There are 14 residues in the CDR3. Germline loops: CDR1 SGDLS, CDR2 YYNGEE. V trimming: 3 bases; J trimming: 5 bases; junction bases outside the gene matches: 4. The CDR3: CASSAGTGDETQYL. The CDR3 coding sequence is TGTGCCAGCAGCGCCGGGACAGGGGACGAGACCCAGTACTTA.

Comment on this clonotype: Germline and junction disagree at one end, which may indicate a read error. The rearrangement links TRBV6-1 to TRBJ1-2; D is unclear. Germline V gene lookup returns CDR1 MNHNS and CDR2 SASEGT. The CDR3 consists of 14 residues. CDR3 in DNA: TGTGCCAGTAGTGAAGCGAGTATTGGCTATGGCTACACCTTC. Its protein is CASSEASIGYGYTF.

A few counts support this clonotype. The CDR3 DNA reads TGTGCCAGTAGCCTTAAGGGGACCAAAAACATTCAGTACTTC. Protein: CASSLKGTKNIQYF. The V and J genes are TRBV2 and TRBJ2-4; a weak D match, TRBD1 (5 bases). The V and J ends lost 9 bases and 2 bases respectively, with 14 bases between them. This CDR3 is 14 amino acids long. CDR1 and CDR2 (germline): SNHLY, FYNNEI.

This clonotype occurred a few times. The V and J genes are TRBV9 and TRBJ2-1, with TRBD2 matching 15 bases. The CDR3 is made up of 19 amino acids. V lost 2 bases, J lost 0 bases, and 6 bases stayed unmatched. Germline loops: CDR1 SGDLS, CDR2 YYNGEE. The CDR3 spells CASSVPGTSGGSSYNEQFF. DNA of the CDR3: TGTGCCAGCAGCGTCCCCGGGACTAGCGGGGGGAGCTCCTACAATGAGCAGTTCTTC.

This clonotype was counted many times. This chain connects TRBV4-2 to TRBJ2-1; 12 bases map to TRBD2. Looked up from germline, CDR1 is LGHNA and CDR2 is YNFKEQ. This CDR3 has 17 residues. The trim removed 1 base at V and 4 bases at J, leaving 5 bases unmatched. The CDR3 coding sequence is TGTGCCAGCAGCCAAGTAACCGGGACTAGCGGGTACAATGAGCAGTTCTTC. Translated, it gives CASSQVTGTSGYNEQFF.

This clonotype appeared many times. The chain recombines TRBV5-1 with TRBJ2-7, with a tentative D call TRBD1 (7 bases). Trimming left V 8 bases short and J 3 bases short, with 24 bases between. Germline V gene sequence: CDR1 SGHRS, CDR2 YFSETQ. The CDR3 totals 16 residues. CDR3 sequence (DNA): TGCGCCAGTGGAGGGGGCGAGACGGTTCTGCGCTACGAGCAGTACTTC. Its translation: CASGGGETVLRYEQYF. The whole variable domain, filled in from reference TRBV5-1 and TRBJ2-7, reads KAGVTQTPRYLIKTRGQQVTLSCSPISGHRSVSWYQQTPGQGLQFLFEYFSETQRNKGNFPGRFSGRQFSNSRSEMNVSTLELGDSALYLCASGGGETVLRYEQYFGPGTRLTVT.

Here the CDR3 reads CASSQDLATRGTQYF. The DNA for the CDR3 is TGCGCCAGCAGCCAAGATCTTGCTACGCGGGGAACCCAGTACTTC. The J gene is TRBJ2-5, the V gene TRBV4-3; perhaps TRBD2 as D (6 bases). The CDR3 loop spans 15 amino acids. Germline CDR1 and CDR2: LGHNA and YSLEER. V shed 0 bases and J shed 8 bases, with 16 bases lying between them.

Ten or more counts support this clonotype. For the CDR3, the DNA is TGTGCCAGCAGTGCCACAGGGTTTTACGAGCAGTACTTC. Amino acids: CASSATGFYEQYF. This sequence joins TRBV25-1 and TRBJ2-7; possibly TRBD1 for D (6 bases). Germline assignment: CDR1 MGHDK and CDR2 SYGVNS. The CDR3 is made up of 13 amino acids. Trimming shortened V by 4 bases and J by 4 bases, and 11 bases separated the two germline ends.

In its sample, this clonotype was seen a few times. The V gene is TRBV11-2, the J gene TRBJ1-2; no clear D gene. The length of the CDR3 is 13 residues. Trimming cost V 2 bases and J 6 bases, with 10 bases left between them. The germline V gene has CDR1 SGHAT and CDR2 FQNNGV. The CDR3, as DNA: TGTGCCAGCAGCTTATTCGGAACGGATGGCTACACCTTC. Its translation is CASSLFGTDGYTF.

The chain joins TRBV28 to TRBJ1-2, with 10 bases fitting TRBD1. J lost 6 bases, V lost 6 bases, and 10 bases had no gene match. The length of the CDR3 is 15 residues. Germline CDR1 is MDHEN and CDR2 is SYDVKM. DNA for the CDR3: TGTGCCAGCAGGTCGACAGGGGGCTTAGGGAATGGCTACACCTTC. Translated, it gives CASRSTGGLGNGYTF.

This clonotype appeared many times. The chain recombines TRBV7-2 with TRBJ2-7, with D hard to call. Trimming removed 5 bases from V and 3 bases from J, with 17 bases in between. This CDR3 contains 15 residues. Germline V gene lookup returns CDR1 SGHTA and CDR2 FQGNSA. CDR3 in amino acids: CASSQASVRIYEQYF. CDR3 coding DNA: TGTGCCAGCAGCCAAGCCTCAGTCAGGATCTACGAGCAGTACTTC.

The chain combines TRBV12-3 or TRBV12-4 with TRBJ2-3, with D tentatively TRBD1 (5 bases). V lost 1 base, J lost 4 bases, and 15 bases lay in between. The CDR3 covers 16 residues. In DNA, the CDR3 is TGTGCCAGCAGTTTAGGGGGCTATACCCCCCCAGATACGCAGTATTTT. Its translation is CASSLGGYTPPDTQYF.

For this clonotype: One end of the junction is discordant with germline, which a read error may explain. The rearrangement joins TRBV7-2 to TRBJ2-7; no definite D call. Germline loops: CDR1 SGHTA, CDR2 FQGNSA. CDR3 length equals 15 residues. The CDR3 sequence: CANSLDMSRTYEQYF. The CDR3 DNA sequence: TGTGCCAACAGCTTAGACATGTCCCGGACCTACGAGCAGTACTTC.

This clonotype was observed many times. This chain uses TRBV7-8 with TRBJ2-7; D is uncertain. Germline V gene lookup returns CDR1 SGHVS and CDR2 FQNEAQ. V lost 4 bases and J lost 4, with 8 bases in between. The CDR3 has 12 residues. The CDR3 spells CASSSGRYEQYF. In DNA form, the CDR3 reads TGTGCCAGCAGCTCCGGACGATACGAGCAGTACTTC.

The genes are TRBV12-3 or TRBV12-4 and TRBJ2-4; D call uncertain. The CDR3 loop spans 12 amino acids. V was clipped by 1 base and J by 13 bases, with 11 bases between them. CDR3 region: CASSLVTKEQYF. The CDR3 DNA sequence: TGTGCCAGCAGTTTAGTAACAAAAGAGCAGTACTTC.

This clonotype has more than one count but fewer than ten. CDR3 in amino acids: CATSAAGNYNEQFF. CDR3 nucleotides: TGTGCCACCAGTGCAGCGGGGAACTACAATGAGCAGTTCTTC. V gene TRBV24-1 combines with J gene TRBJ2-1, with 7 bases that match TRBD2. This CDR3 contains 14 residues. Trimming at V came to 5 bases and at J to 3 bases, leaving 3 bases not matched to a gene. Per germline, CDR1 KGHDR and CDR2 SFDVKD.

In its sample, this clonotype was seen a few times. The chain uses TRBV12-3 or TRBV12-4 and TRBJ2-1; 8 bases align to TRBD1. V gave up 3 bases and J gave up 3 bases; unmatched junction bases: 4. This CDR3 is 15 amino acids long. The CDR3 loop is CASSFKDRDYNEQFF. The DNA for the CDR3 is TGTGCCAGCAGTTTCAAGGACAGGGACTACAATGAGCAGTTCTTC.

This clonotype was detected ten times or more. The chain is built from TRBV20-1 and TRBJ2-1; no reliable D call. Between the trimmed V and J ends, which lost 4 bases and 6 bases, there was a span of 22 bases. CDR1 DFQATT and CDR2 SNEGSKA come from the germline V gene (reference sequence). This CDR3 has 16 amino acids. The CDR3 sequence is CSATNTGLPRGNEQFF. The DNA for the CDR3 is TGCAGTGCTACTAATACTGGCCTCCCGAGAGGCAATGAGCAGTTCTTC.

The V call is TRBV6-2 or TRBV6-3, the J call TRBJ2-4; D is uncertain. Trimming took 2 bases from V and 13 from J, leaving 27 bases between them. CDR1 is MNHEY and CDR2 is SVGEGT in the germline V gene. This CDR3 region has 17 residues. CDR3 protein: CASSYPYTNLLYNEQYF. In DNA, the CDR3 is TGTGCCAGCAGTTACCCCTATACAAACTTGCTATACAATGAGCAGTACTTC.

The rearrangement joins TRBV28 to TRBJ1-5, with 8 nucleotides matching TRBD1. The CDR3 runs 15 residues. Per germline, CDR1 MDHEN and CDR2 SYDVKM. After removal of 6 bases from V and 4 bases from J, the junction contained 8 bases not matched to a gene. CDR3 loop: CASRSDRAYNQPQHF. The CDR3 region has the DNA TGTGCCAGCAGATCGGACAGGGCGTATAATCAGCCCCAGCATTTT.

This clonotype showed up many times. J is TRBJ2-5 and V is TRBV20-1; D not resolved. The CDR3 is 12 residues long. In germline, CDR1 is DFQATT, CDR2 SNEGSKA (reference sequence). Between the trimmed V and J ends, which lost 0 bases and 7 bases, there was a span of 9 bases. The CDR3 loop is CSARDQTVTQYF. As DNA, the CDR3 is TGCAGTGCTAGAGATCAGACTGTGACCCAGTACTTC.

This clonotype appeared many times. The V call is TRBV15, the J call TRBJ1-1; D gene unclear. CDR3 length equals 12 residues. Germline V lookup: CDR1 LNHNV, CDR2 YYDKDF (reference sequence). Trimming took 6 bases from V and 1 from J, leaving 6 bases between them. CDR3 amino acids: CATSWGNTEAFF. In nucleotides, the CDR3 is TGTGCCACCAGTTGGGGGAACACTGAAGCTTTCTTT.

This clonotype was observed many times. The V gene is TRBV4-2, the J gene TRBJ2-5, with D perhaps matching TRBD2 (5 bases). V was pared by 3 bases and J by 11 bases, with 16 bases between. The length of the CDR3 is 13 residues. Germline CDR1 is LGHNA and CDR2 is YNFKEQ. The CDR3 sequence: CASSQLLPGEQYF. DNA of the CDR3: TGTGCCAGCAGCCAGCTACTCCCCGGGGAGCAGTACTTC.